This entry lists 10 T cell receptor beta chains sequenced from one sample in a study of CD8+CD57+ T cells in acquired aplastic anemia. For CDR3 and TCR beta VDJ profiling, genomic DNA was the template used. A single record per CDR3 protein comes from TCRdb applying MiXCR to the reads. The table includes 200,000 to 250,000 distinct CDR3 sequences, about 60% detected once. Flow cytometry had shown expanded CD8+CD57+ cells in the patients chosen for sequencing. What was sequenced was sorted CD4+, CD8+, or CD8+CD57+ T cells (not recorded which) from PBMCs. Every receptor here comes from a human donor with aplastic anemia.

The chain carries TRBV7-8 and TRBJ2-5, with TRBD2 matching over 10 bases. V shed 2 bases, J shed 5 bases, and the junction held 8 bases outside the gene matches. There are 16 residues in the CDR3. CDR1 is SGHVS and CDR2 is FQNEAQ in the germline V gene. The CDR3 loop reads CASSLTLAGRAETQYF. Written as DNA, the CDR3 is TGTGCCAGCAGCTTAACACTAGCGGGGAGAGCGGAGACCCAGTACTTC.

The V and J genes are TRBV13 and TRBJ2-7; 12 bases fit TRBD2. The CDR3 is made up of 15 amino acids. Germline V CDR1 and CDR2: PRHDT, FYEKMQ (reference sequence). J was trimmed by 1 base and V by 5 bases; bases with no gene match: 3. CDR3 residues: CASSGGLAGSYEQYF. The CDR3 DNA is TGTGCCAGCAGCGGGGGACTAGCGGGTTCCTACGAGCAGTACTTC.

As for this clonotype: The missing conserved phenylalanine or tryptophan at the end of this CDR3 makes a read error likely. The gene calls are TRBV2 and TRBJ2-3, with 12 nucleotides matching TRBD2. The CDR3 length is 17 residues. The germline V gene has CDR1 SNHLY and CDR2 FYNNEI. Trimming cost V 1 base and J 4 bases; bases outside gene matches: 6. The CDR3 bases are TGTGCCAGCAGTGAAGGCCTCTCTAGCGGGGGGGCAGATACGCAGTATCTT. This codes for CASSEGLSSGGADTQYL.

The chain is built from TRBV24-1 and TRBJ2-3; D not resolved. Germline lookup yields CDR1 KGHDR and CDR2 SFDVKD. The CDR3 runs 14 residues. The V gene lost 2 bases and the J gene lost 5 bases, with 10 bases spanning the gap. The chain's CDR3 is CATSDSTREDTQYF. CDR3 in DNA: TGTGCCACCAGTGATTCCACACGTGAAGATACGCAGTATTTT.

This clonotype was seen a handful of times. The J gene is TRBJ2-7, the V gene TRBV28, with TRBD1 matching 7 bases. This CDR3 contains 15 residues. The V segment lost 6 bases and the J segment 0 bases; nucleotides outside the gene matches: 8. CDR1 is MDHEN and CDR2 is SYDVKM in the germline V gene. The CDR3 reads CASRMKGGTSYEQYF. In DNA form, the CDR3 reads TGTGCCAGCAGGATGAAAGGGGGCACCTCCTACGAGCAGTACTTC. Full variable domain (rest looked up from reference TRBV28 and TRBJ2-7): DVKVTQSSRYLVKRTGEKVFLECVQDMDHENMFWYRQDPGLGLRLIYFSYDVKMKEKGDIPEGYSVSREKKERFSLILESASTNQTSMYLCASRMKGGTSYEQYFGPGTRLTVT.

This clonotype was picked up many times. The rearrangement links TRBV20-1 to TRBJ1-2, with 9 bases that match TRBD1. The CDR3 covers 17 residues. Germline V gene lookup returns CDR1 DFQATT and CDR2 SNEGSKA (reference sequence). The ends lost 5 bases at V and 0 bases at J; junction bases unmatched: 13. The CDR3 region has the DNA TGCAGTGCTGGAGCTCCCAACAGGGGGCGTCCTAACTATGGCTACACCTTC. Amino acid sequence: CSAGAPNRGRPNYGYTF.

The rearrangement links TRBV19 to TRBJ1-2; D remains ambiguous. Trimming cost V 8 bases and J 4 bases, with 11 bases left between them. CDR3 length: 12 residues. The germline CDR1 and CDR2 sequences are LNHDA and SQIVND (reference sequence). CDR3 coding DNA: TGTGCCAGTTCGTCGTATACCTATGGCTACACCTTC. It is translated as CASSSYTYGYTF.

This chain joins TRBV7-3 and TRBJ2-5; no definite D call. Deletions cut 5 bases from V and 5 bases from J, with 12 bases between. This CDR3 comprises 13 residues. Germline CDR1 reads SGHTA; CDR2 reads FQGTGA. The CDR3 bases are TGTGCCAGCAGCATTAGCACGAGCGAGACCCAGTACTTC. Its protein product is CASSISTSETQYF.

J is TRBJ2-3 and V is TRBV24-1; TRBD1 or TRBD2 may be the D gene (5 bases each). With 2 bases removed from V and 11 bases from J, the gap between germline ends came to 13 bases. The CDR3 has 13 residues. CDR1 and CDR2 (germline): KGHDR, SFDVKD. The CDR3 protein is CATSDSVVGRQYF. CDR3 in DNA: TGTGCCACCAGTGATTCGGTAGTGGGACGGCAGTATTTT.

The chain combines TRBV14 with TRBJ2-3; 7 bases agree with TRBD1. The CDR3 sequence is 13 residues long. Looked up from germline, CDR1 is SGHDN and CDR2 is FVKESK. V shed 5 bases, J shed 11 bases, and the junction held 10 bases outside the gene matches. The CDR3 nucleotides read TGTGCCAGCAGCTCACAGGGGTACAATGAGCAGTATTTT. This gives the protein CASSSQGYNEQYF.